Listed here are 7 T cell receptor beta chains from one sample, sequenced in a study of blood T cell repertoires in COVID-19. Assay: immunoSEQ multiplex PCR; the TCRdb copy retains only in-frame clones and omits some. The sample holds some 80,000 clones, 81% seen once. The sequencing sample was made of peripheral blood. The receptors were gathered from an elderly man with acute or convalescent COVID-19.

The chain recombines TRBV11-1 with TRBJ2-1; possible D gene TRBD2, 5 bases. Germline V gene lookup returns CDR1 SGHAT and CDR2 FQDESV (reference sequence). Between the trimmed V and J ends, which lost 5 bases and 3 bases, there was a span of 11 bases. This CDR3 is 14 amino acids long. This CDR3 is CASSPNRDYNEQFF. The CDR3 region has the DNA TGTGCCAGCAGCCCGAACCGGGACTACAATGAGCAGTTCTTC.

This chain uses TRBV27 with TRBJ1-1; 8 bases match TRBD1. The CDR3 sequence is 17 residues long. Germline trimming cut 5 bases from V and 3 bases from J; bases unmatched to any gene: 14. In germline, CDR1 is MNHEY, CDR2 SMNVEV (reference sequence). CDR3 in DNA: TGTGCCAGCAGTCGCCCCGCGGCAGGGGGCTTGGACACTGAAGCTTTCTTT. Amino acids: CASSRPAAGGLDTEAFF.

This chain links TRBV5-1 with TRBJ2-5, with 11 bases matching TRBD1. The CDR3 has 15 residues. Germline V gene lookup returns CDR1 SGHRS and CDR2 YFSETQ. V shed 4 bases and J 6 bases; nucleotides not matched to a gene: 8. As DNA, the CDR3 is TGCGCCAGCAGCCCCCGAGGACAGGGGGCGAAGACCCAGTACTTC. Residues: CASSPRGQGAKTQYF.

This sequence joins TRBV6-6 and TRBJ1-5, with unresolved D. Germline V gives CDR1 MNHNY, CDR2 SVGAGI (reference sequence). This CDR3 has 14 residues. Trimming took off 1 base at V and 4 bases at J, with 8 bases between the two ends. CDR3 coding DNA: TGTGCCAGCAGTTACTTTCAGTCTAATCAGCCCCAGCATTTT. Its translation is CASSYFQSNQPQHF.

The chain carries TRBV18 and TRBJ2-7, with D perhaps matching TRBD1 (6 bases). The CDR3 has 12 amino acids. Germline V gives CDR1 KGHSH, CDR2 LQKENI. Trimming took off 5 bases at V and 4 bases at J, with 9 bases between the two ends. This CDR3 reads CASSVQGYEQYF. The CDR3 nucleotides read TGTGCCAGCTCAGTACAGGGTTACGAGCAGTACTTC.

The chain couples TRBV11-2 to TRBJ1-2; D perhaps matches TRBD1 (6 bases). This CDR3 has 14 residues. Between the trimmed V and J ends, which lost 5 bases and 2 bases, there was a span of 12 bases. The germline V gene has CDR1 SGHAT and CDR2 FQNNGV. As DNA, the CDR3 is TGTGCCAGCAGCCCGGGGGGGGCCAACTATGGCTACACCTTC. It translates to CASSPGGANYGYTF.

The chain recombines TRBV28 with TRBJ1-5, with D unresolved. In germline, CDR1 is MDHEN, CDR2 SYDVKM. V lost 5 bases to trimming and J lost 2 bases, with 13 bases between them. CDR3 size: 15 residues. As DNA, the CDR3 is TGTGCCAGCAGTCTGCGACGGGTAGGCAATCAGCCCCAGCATTTT. It is translated as CASSLRRVGNQPQHF.